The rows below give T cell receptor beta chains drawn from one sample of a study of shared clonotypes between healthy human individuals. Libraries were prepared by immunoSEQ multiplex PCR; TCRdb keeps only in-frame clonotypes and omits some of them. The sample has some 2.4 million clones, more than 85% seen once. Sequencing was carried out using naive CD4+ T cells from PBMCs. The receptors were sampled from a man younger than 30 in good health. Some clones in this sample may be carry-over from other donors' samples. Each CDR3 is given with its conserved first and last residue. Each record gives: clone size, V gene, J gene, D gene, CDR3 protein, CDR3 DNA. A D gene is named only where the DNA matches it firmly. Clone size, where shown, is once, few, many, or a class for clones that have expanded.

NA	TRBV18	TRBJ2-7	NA	CASSLPLAPYEQYF	TGTGCCAGCTCACTACCACTCGCGCCCTACGAGCAGTACTTC
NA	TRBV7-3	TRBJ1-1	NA	CATRRMFDTEAFF	TGTGCCACCAGAAGGATGTTTGACACTGAAGCTTTCTTT
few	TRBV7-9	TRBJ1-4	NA	CASSSAIEKLFF	TGTGCCAGCAGCTCCGCCATTGAAAAACTGTTTTTT
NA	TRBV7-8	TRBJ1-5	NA	CASSLGRLTGNQPQHF	TGTGCCAGCAGCCTGGGACGCTTAACGGGGAATCAGCCCCAGCATTTT
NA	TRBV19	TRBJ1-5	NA	CASKPSRGSGANQPQHF	TGTGCCAGTAAACCCAGCAGGGGTTCGGGGGCCAATCAGCCCCAGCATTTT
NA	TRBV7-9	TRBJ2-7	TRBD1	CARDRNYSYEQYF	TGTGCCAGGGACAGGAATTACTCCTACGAGCAGTACTTC
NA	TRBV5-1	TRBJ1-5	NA	CASSVGTQGNQPQHF	TGCGCCAGCAGCGTCGGGACGCAAGGCAATCAGCCCCAGCATTTT
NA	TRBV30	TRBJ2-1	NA	CAWSLGLGNEQFF	TGTGCCTGGAGTCTGGGATTGGGCAATGAGCAGTTCTTC
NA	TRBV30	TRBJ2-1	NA	CAWSVDSYNEQFF	TGTGCCTGGAGCGTAGACAGTTACAATGAGCAGTTCTTC
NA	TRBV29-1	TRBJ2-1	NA	CSSRRGGDVEFF	TGCAGCTCACGGAGGGGGGGGGATGTAGAGTTCTTC
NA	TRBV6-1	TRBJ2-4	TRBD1	CASSVKQGAVKNIQYF	TGTGCCAGCAGTGTGAAACAGGGGGCAGTCAAAAACATTCAGTACTTC
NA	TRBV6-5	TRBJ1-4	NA	CASSYGPMGQTEKLFF	TGTGCCAGCAGTTACGGGCCCATGGGACAAACCGAAAAACTGTTTTTT
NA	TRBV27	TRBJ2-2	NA	CASTYYWRRANTGELFF	TGTGCCAGCACCTATTATTGGCGGCGGGCGAACACCGGGGAGCTGTTTTTT
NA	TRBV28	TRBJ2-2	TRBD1	CASRTGAMNTGELFF	TGTGCCAGCAGGACAGGGGCTATGAACACCGGGGAGCTGTTTTTT
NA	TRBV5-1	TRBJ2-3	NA	CASSLVGTPPGNTDTQYF	TGCGCCAGCAGCTTGGTTGGGACTCCGCCTGGGAACACAGATACGCAGTATTTT
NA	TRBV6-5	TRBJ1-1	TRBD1	CASSYSGTVNTEAFF	TGTGCCAGCAGTTACTCGGGGACAGTTAACACTGAAGCTTTCTTT
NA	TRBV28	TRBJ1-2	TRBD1	CATDRGSNYGYTF	TGTGCCACTGACAGGGGGTCTAACTATGGCTACACCTTC
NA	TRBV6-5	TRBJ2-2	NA	CASSYQNRAPFGELFF	TGTGCCAGCAGTTACCAGAACCGGGCCCCTTTCGGGGAGCTGTTTTTT
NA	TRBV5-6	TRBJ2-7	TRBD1	CASSSTGGWQYF	TGTGCCAGCAGCTCGACAGGGGGCTGGCAGTACTTC
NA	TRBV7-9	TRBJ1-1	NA	CASSLGGLSDLNTEAFF	TGTGCCAGCAGCTTAGGAGGGCTGTCAGACTTGAACACTGAAGCTTTCTTT
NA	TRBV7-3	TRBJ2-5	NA	CASSRGVGESQYF	TGTGCCAGCAGCCGGGGAGTGGGAGAGAGCCAGTACTTC
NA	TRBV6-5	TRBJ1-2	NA	CASSLNRRTNYGYTF	TGTGCCAGCAGCCTGAACCGACGGACTAACTATGGCTACACCTTC